The present T cell receptor beta chain was sequenced within a study of T cells in Graves' hyperthyroidism and ophthalmopathy. Uncontrolled infection, other autoimmune disease, pregnancy or lactation barred patients from enrollment. The germline V and J ends were trimmed by 0 bases and 2 bases, with 13 bases remaining between them. There are 15 residues in the CDR3. Germline loops: CDR1 DFQATT, CDR2 SNEGSKA (reference sequence). This clonotype appeared many times. Regions amplified from RNA transcripts were the TCR beta CDR3 regions. RT-PCR in the first round (using the HTBI primer set) targeted the TCR CDR3. TCRdb fed the multiplex PCR reads into MiXCR, producing one record per CDR3 protein. The profile covers about 600,000 distinct CDR3 sequences, with about a sixth appearing a single time and around 3.5% taken by the ten largest.

The chain carries TRBV20-1 and TRBJ2-5; D may be TRBD1 (6 bases). Sequenced sample: blood. The origin of this receptor is a woman in her 40s with Graves' ophthalmopathy. The DNA for the CDR3 is TGCAGTGCTAGAGATGGGGCAGGGGCTCAAGAGACCCAGTACTTC. Amino acid sequence: CSARDGAGAQETQYF.